Each of the 16 T cell receptor beta chains below was sequenced from the same sample in a study of CD8 T cells in Susac syndrome. The RNA input was roughly 0.45 to 1 ug, and it was reverse transcribed with random hexamers. Via MiXCR, TCRdb re-called the immunoSEQ multiplex PCR reads, giving one row per CDR3 protein. The table shows around 280,000 distinct CDR3 sequences, with more than 75% occurring only once. Sequencing used CD8+ T cells from PBMCs. The receptor set was obtained from a human donor with multiple sclerosis.

CDR3 region: CASSLQGTGDTQYF. In nucleotides, the CDR3 is TGTGCCAGCAGTTTGCAGGGGACGGGAGATACGCAGTATTTT. This chain joins TRBV12-3 or TRBV12-4 and TRBJ2-3, with a tentative D call TRBD1 (6 bases). CDR3 length equals 14 residues. Between the trimmed V and J ends, which lost 3 bases and 5 bases, there was a span of 12 bases.

The chain combines TRBV9 with TRBJ2-1; 9 bases fit TRBD2. The CDR3 is 15 residues long. In germline, CDR1 is SGDLS, CDR2 YYNGEE. The trim removed 6 bases at V and 5 bases at J, leaving 9 bases unmatched. In nucleotides, the CDR3 is TGTGCCAGCACTCGGCTAGCGGGGATCCACAATGAGCAGTTCTTC. Amino acid sequence: CASTRLAGIHNEQFF.

The rearrangement links TRBV20-1 to TRBJ2-3; 7 bases match TRBD2. Germline CDR1 is DFQATT and CDR2 is SNEGSKA (reference sequence). CDR3 length equals 16 residues. The V gene end was trimmed by 1 base and the J gene end by 4 bases; junction bases not matched to a gene: 11. The CDR3 nucleotides are TGCAGTGCTAGAGTTCTTCGCGGGAGAGGGGCAGATACGCAGTATTTT. This encodes CSARVLRGRGADTQYF.

This clonotype was found once. The chain has TRBV30 and TRBJ1-1, with D hard to call. The germline gives CDR1 GTSNPN, CDR2 SVGIG (reference sequence). V shed 3 bases and J shed 1 base, with 12 bases lying between them. The CDR3 is made up of 14 amino acids. The CDR3 nucleotides read TGTGCCTGGAGCCCCAGGCCGGAGAACACTGAAGCTTTCTTT. This codes for CAWSPRPENTEAFF.

The chain links TRBV27 to TRBJ1-3; 11 bases align to TRBD1. The CDR3 runs to 18 residues. V trimming: 5 bases; J trimming: 0 bases; junction bases outside the gene matches: 9. CDR1 MNHEY and CDR2 SMNVEV come from the germline V gene (reference sequence). The CDR3 DNA follows: TGTGCCAGCAGTGTCGAGGGACAGGGGGGGTTCTCTGGAAACACCATATATTTT. Amino acid sequence: CASSVEGQGGFSGNTIYF.

The gene calls are TRBV5-1 and TRBJ1-3; weak D call: TRBD1 (5 bases). CDR1 SGHRS and CDR2 YFSETQ come from the germline V gene. This CDR3 comprises 16 residues. Trimming left V 5 bases short and J 1 base short, with 16 bases between. The CDR3 reads CASRLGFEGSGNTIYF. DNA of the CDR3: TGCGCCAGCAGGCTGGGGTTTGAGGGGTCTGGAAACACCATATATTTT. Variable domain in full (rest from reference TRBV5-1 and TRBJ1-3): KAGVTQTPRYLIKTRGQQVTLSCSPISGHRSVSWYQQTPGQGLQFLFEYFSETQRNKGNFPGRFSGRQFSNSRSEMNVSTLELGDSALYLCASRLGFEGSGNTIYFGEGSWLTVV.

CDR3 sequence (DNA): TGTGCCAGCTTTGGGGGGACTAGCGGGAGTGCAGATACGCAGTATTTT. Translating it yields CASFGGTSGSADTQYF. This chain connects TRBV6-2 or TRBV6-3 to TRBJ2-3, with 14 bases matching TRBD2. Trimming at V came to 8 bases and at J to 4 bases, leaving 8 bases not matched to a gene. Per the germline V gene, CDR1 is MNHEY and CDR2 is SVGEGT. The CDR3 loop spans 16 amino acids.

This clonotype showed up just once. The chain carries TRBV5-5 and TRBJ2-1; D gene ambiguous. Germline loops: CDR1 SGHKS, CDR2 YYEKEE (reference sequence). CDR3 length: 14 amino acids. V was cut by 0 bases and J by 5 bases, with 9 bases left in between. CDR3 loop: CASSLVGNNNEQFF. Written as DNA, the CDR3 is TGTGCCAGCAGCTTGGTCGGTAATAACAATGAGCAGTTCTTC.

This chain uses TRBV5-6 with TRBJ1-5; a weak D match, TRBD1 (5 bases). This CDR3 has 15 residues. Trimming stripped 1 base from V and 5 bases from J, with 13 bases between. Per the germline V gene, CDR1 is SGHDT and CDR2 is YYEEEE. The CDR3 DNA reads as TGTGCCAGCAGCTTGTGGGAGGGGAAGTATCAGCCCCAGCATTTT. As protein: CASSLWEGKYQPQHF.

V is TRBV18 and J is TRBJ2-2; 12 bases match TRBD2. CDR3 length equals 17 residues. Germline-derived CDR1 and CDR2 are KGHSH and LQKENI. V was pared by 2 bases and J by 4 bases, with 5 bases of the junction left unmatched. CDR3 DNA: TGTGCCAGCTCACCAGTACTAGCGGGAGGTCGCACCGGGGAGCTGTTTTTT. Protein sequence: CASSPVLAGGRTGELFF.

The chain couples TRBV3-1 to TRBJ1-1; the match to TRBD1 covers 9 bases. The germline gives CDR1 LGHDT, CDR2 YNNKEL (reference sequence). V lost 2 bases, J lost 3 bases, and 4 bases stayed unmatched. This CDR3 has 15 residues. The CDR3 sequence: CASSQRDRADTEAFF. CDR3 nucleotide sequence: TGTGCCAGCAGCCAACGGGACAGGGCGGACACTGAAGCTTTCTTT.

The chain recombines TRBV6-1 with TRBJ1-1; 7 bases map to TRBD1. The J segment lost 0 bases and the V segment lost 11 bases, leaving 12 bases of the junction unmatched. Germline V gene data show CDR1 as MNHNS and CDR2 as SASEGT. CDR3 length: 15 residues. The CDR3 is CAGKGVQGLNTEAFF. The CDR3 DNA sequence: TGTGCCGGCAAGGGGGTACAGGGGTTGAACACTGAAGCTTTCTTT.

The rearrangement joins TRBV7-2 to TRBJ2-5, with D tentatively TRBD2 (5 bases). There are 14 residues in the CDR3. In germline, CDR1 is SGHTA, CDR2 FQGNSA. Trimming pared 4 bases from V and 4 bases from J, leaving 13 bases between. The CDR3 reads CASSYWESRETQYF. The CDR3 bases are TGTGCCAGCAGCTATTGGGAGTCGCGAGAGACCCAGTACTTC.

This chain links TRBV6-5 with TRBJ2-7, with 13 nucleotides matching TRBD2. The germline CDR1 and CDR2 sequences are MNHEY and SVGAGI. Trimming at V came to 4 bases and at J to 5 bases, leaving 8 bases not matched to a gene. CDR3 length equals 16 residues. The CDR3 DNA sequence: TGTGCCAGCAGTTTGACCGGGACTAGCGGGACCCACGAGCAGTACTTC. It encodes CASSLTGTSGTHEQYF.

The chain uses TRBV28 and TRBJ2-7, with 8 bases matching TRBD2. V was clipped by 4 bases and J by 6 bases; unmatched bases: 8. Germline V gives CDR1 MDHEN, CDR2 SYDVKM. The CDR3 length is 14 residues. This CDR3 is CASSWESGSPEQYF. The CDR3 region has the DNA TGTGCCAGCAGTTGGGAGAGCGGGAGCCCCGAGCAGTACTTC.

Points on this clonotype: At one boundary the junction diverges from the germline segment, which might be a read error. The chain is built from TRBV14 and TRBJ1-5, with D unclear. From germline, CDR1 is SGHDN and CDR2 FVKESK. CDR3 length equals 16 residues. The CDR3 region is CVSSHPGVGSNQPQHF. The CDR3 region has the DNA TGTGTCAGCAGCCATCCCGGGGTCGGTAGCAATCAGCCCCAGCATTTT. The whole variable domain, filled in from reference TRBV14 and TRBJ1-5, reads EAGVTQFPSHSVIEKGQTVTLRCDPISGHDNLYWYRRVMGKEIKFLLHFVKESKQDESGMPNNRFLAERTGGTYSTLKVQPAELEDSGVYFCVSSHPGVGSNQPQHFGDGTRLSIL.